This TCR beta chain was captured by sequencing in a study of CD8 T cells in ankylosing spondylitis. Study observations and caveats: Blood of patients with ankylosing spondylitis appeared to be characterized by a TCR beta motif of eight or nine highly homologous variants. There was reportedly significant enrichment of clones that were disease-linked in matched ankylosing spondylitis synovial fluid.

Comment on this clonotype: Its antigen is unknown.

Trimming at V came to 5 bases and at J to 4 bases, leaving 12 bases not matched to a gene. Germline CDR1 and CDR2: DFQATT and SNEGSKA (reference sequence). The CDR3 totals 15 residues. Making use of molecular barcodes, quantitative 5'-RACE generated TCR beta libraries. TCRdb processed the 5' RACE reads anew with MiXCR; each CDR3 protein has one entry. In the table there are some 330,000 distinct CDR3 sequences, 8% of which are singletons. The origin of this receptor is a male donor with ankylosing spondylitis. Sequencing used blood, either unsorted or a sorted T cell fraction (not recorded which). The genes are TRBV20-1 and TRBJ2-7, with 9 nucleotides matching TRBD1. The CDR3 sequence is CSAQSPGTGYYEQYF. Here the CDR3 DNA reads TGCAGTGCTCAGAGCCCCGGGACAGGGTATTACGAGCAGTACTTC.